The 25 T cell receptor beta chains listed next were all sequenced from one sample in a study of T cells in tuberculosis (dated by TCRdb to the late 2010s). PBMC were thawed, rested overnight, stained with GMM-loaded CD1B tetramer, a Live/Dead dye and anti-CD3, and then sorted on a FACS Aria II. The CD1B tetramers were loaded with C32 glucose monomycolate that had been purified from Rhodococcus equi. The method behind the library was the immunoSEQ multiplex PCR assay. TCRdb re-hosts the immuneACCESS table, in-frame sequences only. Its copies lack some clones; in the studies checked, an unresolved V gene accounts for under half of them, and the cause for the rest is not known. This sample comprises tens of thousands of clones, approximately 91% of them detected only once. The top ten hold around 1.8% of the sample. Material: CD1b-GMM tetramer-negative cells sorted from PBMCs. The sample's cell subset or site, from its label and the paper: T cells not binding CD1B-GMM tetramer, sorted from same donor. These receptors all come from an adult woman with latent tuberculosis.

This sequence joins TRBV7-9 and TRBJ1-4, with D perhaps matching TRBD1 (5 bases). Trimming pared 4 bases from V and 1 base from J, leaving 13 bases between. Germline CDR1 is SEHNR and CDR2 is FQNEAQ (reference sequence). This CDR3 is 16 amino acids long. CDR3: CASSSQGLQTNEKLFF. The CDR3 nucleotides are TGTGCCAGCAGCTCCCAGGGTTTACAAACTAATGAAAAACTGTTTTTT.

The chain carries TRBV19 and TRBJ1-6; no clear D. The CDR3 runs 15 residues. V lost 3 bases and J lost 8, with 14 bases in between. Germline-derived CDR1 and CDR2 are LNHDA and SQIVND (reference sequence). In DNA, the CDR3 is TGTGCCAGTAGTATTATCGGACTGATGGATTCACCCCTCCACTTT. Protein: CASSIIGLMDSPLHF.

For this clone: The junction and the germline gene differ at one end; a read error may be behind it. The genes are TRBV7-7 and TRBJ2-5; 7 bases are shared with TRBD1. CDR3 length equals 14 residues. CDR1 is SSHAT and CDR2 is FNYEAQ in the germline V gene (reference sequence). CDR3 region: CASSRDRVSVTQYF. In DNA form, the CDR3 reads TGTGCTAGCAGCAGAGACAGGGTGAGCGTGACCCAGTACTTC.

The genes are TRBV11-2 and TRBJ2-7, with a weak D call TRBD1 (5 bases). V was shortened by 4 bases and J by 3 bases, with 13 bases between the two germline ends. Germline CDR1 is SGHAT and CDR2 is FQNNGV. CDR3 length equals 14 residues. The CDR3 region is CASSSISGIYEQYF. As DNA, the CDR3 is TGTGCCAGCAGCTCAATCTCAGGGATCTACGAGCAGTACTTC.

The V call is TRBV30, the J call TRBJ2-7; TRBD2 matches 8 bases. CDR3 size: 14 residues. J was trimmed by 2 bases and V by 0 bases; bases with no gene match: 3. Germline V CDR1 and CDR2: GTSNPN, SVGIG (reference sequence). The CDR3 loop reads CAWSVRRGAYEQYF. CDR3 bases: TGTGCCTGGAGTGTAAGGCGGGGGGCCTACGAGCAGTACTTC.

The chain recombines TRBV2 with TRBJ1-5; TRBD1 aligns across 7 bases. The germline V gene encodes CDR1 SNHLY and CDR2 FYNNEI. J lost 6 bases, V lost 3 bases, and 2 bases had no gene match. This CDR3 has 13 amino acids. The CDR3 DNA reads TGTGCCAGCAGTGACACAGGGGTTCAGCCCCAGCATTTT. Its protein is CASSDTGVQPQHF.

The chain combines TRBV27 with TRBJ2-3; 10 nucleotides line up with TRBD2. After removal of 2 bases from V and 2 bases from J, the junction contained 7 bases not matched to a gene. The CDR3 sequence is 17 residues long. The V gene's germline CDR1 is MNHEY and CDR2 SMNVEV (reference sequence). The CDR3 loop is CASSLGAGGLHTDTQYF. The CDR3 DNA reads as TGTGCCAGCAGTTTAGGAGCGGGGGGGCTTCACACAGATACGCAGTATTTT.

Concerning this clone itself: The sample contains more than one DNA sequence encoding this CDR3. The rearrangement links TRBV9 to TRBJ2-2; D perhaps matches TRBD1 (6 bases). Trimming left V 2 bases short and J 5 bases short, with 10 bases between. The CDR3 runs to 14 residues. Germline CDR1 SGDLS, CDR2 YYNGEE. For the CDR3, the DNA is TGTGCCAGCAGCGTGGGGGCTGGGACCGGGGAGCTGTTTTTT. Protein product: CASSVGAGTGELFF.

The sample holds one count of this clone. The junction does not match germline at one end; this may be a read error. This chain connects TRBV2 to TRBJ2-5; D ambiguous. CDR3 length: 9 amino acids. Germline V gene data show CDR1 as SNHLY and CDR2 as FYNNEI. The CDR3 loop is CAVGETQYF. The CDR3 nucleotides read TGCGCGGTTGGGGAGACCCAGTACTTC.

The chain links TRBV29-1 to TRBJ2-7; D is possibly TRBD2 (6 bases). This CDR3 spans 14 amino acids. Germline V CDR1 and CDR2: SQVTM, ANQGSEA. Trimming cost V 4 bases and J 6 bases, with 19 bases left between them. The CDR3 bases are TGCAGCGTTGGGGGGACTGTCTTAGTGGGCGAGCAGTACTTC. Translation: CSVGGTVLVGEQYF.

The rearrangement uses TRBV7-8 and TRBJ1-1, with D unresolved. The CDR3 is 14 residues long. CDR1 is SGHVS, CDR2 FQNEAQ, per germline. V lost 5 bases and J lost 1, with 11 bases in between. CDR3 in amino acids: CASSKGGRNTEAFF. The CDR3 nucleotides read TGTGCCAGCAGCAAGGGCGGGAGGAACACTGAAGCTTTCTTT.

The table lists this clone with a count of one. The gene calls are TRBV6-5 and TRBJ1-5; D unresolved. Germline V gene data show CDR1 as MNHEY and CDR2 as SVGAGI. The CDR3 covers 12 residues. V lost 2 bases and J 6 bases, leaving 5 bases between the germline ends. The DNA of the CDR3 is TGTGCCAGCAGTTACCTCCGTCAGCCCCAGCATTTT. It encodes CASSYLRQPQHF.

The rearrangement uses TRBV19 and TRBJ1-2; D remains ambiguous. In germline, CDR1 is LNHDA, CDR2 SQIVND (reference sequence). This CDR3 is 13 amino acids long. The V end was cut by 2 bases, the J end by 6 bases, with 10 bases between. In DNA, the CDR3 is TGTGCCAGTAGTATAAGGAGGTCGAATGGCTACACCTTC. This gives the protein CASSIRRSNGYTF. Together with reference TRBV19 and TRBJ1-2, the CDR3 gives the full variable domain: DGGITQSPKYLFRKEGQNVTLSCEQNLNHDAMYWYRQDPGQGLRLIYYSQIVNDFQKGDIAEGYSVSREKKESFPLTVTSAQKNPTAFYLCASSIRRSNGYTFGSGTRLTVV.

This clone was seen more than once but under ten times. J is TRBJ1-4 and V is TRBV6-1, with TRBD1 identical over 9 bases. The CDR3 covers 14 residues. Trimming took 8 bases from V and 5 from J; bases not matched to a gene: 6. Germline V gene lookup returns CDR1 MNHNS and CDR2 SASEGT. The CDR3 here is CASAVGTGNEKLFF. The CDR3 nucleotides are TGTGCCAGCGCCGTCGGGACAGGGAATGAAAAACTGTTTTTT.

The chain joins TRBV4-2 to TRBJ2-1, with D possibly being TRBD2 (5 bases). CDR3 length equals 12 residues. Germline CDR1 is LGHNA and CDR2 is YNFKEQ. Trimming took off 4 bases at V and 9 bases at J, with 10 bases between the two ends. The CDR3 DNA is TGTGCCAGCAGCCCCCCTAGCTTTGAGCAGTTCTTC. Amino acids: CASSPPSFEQFF.

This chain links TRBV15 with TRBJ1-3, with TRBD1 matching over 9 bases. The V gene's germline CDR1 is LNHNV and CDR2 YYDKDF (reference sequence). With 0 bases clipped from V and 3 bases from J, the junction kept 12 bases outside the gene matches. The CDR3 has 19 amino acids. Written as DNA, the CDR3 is TGTGCCACCAGCAGAGATGCCTACAGGGGGCCCTCTGATGGAAACACCATATATTTT. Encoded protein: CATSRDAYRGPSDGNTIYF.

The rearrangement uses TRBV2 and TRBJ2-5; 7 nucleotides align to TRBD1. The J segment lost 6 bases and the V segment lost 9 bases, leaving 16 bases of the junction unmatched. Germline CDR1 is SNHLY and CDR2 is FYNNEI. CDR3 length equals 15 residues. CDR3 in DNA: TGTGCCAGTACACAACTCCAGGGACAGTCGAAGACCCAGTACTTC. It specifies CASTQLQGQSKTQYF.

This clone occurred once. CDR3 nucleotides: TGTGCCTGGAGTGCTCCGGGACTAATAGACACTGAAGCTTTCTTT. Translation gives CAWSAPGLIDTEAFF. The chain has TRBV30 and TRBJ1-1; possible D gene TRBD1, 5 bases. CDR1 is GTSNPN and CDR2 is SVGIG in the germline V gene (reference sequence). V lost 1 base, J lost 3 bases, and 15 bases lay in between. CDR3 length: 15 residues.

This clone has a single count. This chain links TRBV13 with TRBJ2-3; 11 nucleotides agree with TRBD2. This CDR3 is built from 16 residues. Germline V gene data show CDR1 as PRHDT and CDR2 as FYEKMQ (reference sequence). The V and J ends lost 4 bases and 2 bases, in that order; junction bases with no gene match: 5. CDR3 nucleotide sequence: TGTGCCAGCAGCTCAGGACTAGCGGGCCTCACAGATACGCAGTATTTT. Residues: CASSSGLAGLTDTQYF. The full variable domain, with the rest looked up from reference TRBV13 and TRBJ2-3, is AAGVIQSPRHLIKEKRETATLKCYPIPRHDTVYWYQQGPGQDPQFLISFYEKMQSDKGSIPDRFSAQQFSDYHSELNMSSLELGDSALYFCASSSGLAGLTDTQYFGPGTRLTVL.

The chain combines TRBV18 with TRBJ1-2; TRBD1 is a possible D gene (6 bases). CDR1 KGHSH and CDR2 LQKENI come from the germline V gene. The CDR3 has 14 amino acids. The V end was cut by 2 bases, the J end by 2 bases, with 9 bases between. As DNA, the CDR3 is TGTGCCAGCTCACCATCGGGACAAAACTATGGCTACACCTTC. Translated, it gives CASSPSGQNYGYTF.

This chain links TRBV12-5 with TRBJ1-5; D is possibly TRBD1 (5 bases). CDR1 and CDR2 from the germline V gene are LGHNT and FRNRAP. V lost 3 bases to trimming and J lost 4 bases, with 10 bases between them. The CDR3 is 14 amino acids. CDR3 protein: CASGLDGGNQPQHF. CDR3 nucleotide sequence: TGTGCTAGTGGTTTAGACGGGGGGAATCAGCCCCAGCATTTT.

The CDR3 DNA is TGTGCCAGCAGCTTATTCGCGGGGGGGCGGAATGAGCAGTTCTTC. This codes for CASSLFAGGRNEQFF. The chain is built from TRBV7-9 and TRBJ2-1, with 9 bases that match TRBD2. The CDR3 runs to 15 residues. J lost 7 bases, V lost 2 bases, and 6 bases had no gene match. The germline V gene encodes CDR1 SEHNR and CDR2 FQNEAQ (reference sequence).

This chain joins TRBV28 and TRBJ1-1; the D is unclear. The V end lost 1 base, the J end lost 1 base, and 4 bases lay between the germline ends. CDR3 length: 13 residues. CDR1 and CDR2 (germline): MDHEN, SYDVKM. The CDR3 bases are TGTGCCAGCAGTTTATATCGGAACACTGAAGCTTTCTTT. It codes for CASSLYRNTEAFF.

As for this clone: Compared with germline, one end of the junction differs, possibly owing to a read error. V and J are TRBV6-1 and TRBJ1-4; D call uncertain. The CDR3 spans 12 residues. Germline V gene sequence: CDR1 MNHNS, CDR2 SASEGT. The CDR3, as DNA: TGCGCCGCGCGGTTGACTAATGAAAAACTGTTTTTT. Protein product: CAARLTNEKLFF.

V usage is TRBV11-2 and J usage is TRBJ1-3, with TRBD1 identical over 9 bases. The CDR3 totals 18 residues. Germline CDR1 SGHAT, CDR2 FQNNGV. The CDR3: CAPKLRDRAKNSGNTIYF. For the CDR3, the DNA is TGTGCGCCCAAGCTCCGGGACAGGGCAAAAAACTCTGGAAACACCATATATTTT.